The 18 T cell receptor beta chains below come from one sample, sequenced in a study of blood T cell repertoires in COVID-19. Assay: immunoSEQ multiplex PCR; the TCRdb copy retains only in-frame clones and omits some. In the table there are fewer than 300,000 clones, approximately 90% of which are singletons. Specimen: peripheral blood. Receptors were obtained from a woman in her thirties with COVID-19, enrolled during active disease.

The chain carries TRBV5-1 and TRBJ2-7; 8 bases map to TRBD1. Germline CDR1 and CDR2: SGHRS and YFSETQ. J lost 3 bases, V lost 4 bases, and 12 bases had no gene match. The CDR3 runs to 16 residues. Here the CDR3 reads CASSRGQDGIVYEQYF. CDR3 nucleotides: TGCGCCAGCAGCAGGGGACAGGACGGCATTGTCTACGAGCAGTACTTC.

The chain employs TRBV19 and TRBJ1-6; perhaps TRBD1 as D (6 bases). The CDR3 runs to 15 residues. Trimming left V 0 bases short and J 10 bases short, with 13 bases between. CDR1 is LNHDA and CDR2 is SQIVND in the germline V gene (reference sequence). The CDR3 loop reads CASSIDRVGGSPLHF. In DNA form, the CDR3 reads TGTGCCAGTAGTATAGATCGTGTAGGGGGATCACCCCTCCACTTT. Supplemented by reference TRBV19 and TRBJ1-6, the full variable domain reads DGGITQSPKYLFRKEGQNVTLSCEQNLNHDAMYWYRQDPGQGLRLIYYSQIVNDFQKGDIAEGYSVSREKKESFPLTVTSAQKNPTAFYLCASSIDRVGGSPLHFGNGTRLTVT.

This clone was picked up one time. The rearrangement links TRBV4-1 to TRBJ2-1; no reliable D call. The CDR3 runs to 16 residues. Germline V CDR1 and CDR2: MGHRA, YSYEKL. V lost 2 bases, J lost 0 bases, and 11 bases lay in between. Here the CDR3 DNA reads TGCGCCAGCAGCCAATTTAGCCCGAGCTCCTACAATGAGCAGTTCTTC. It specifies CASSQFSPSSYNEQFF.

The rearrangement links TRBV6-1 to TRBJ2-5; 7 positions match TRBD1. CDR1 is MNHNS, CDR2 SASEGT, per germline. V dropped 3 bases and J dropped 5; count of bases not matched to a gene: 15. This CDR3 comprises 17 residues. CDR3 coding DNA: TGTGCCAGCAGTGATAGACAGGGAGCCCGACGGCGGGAGACCCAGTACTTC. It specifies CASSDRQGARRRETQYF.

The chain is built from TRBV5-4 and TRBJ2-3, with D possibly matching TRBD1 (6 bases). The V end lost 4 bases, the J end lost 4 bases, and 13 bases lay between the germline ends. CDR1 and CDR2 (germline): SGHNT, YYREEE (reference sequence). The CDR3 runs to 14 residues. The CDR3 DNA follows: TGTGCCAGCAGCCTTCTGGACAGAGCAGATACGCAGTATTTT. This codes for CASSLLDRADTQYF.

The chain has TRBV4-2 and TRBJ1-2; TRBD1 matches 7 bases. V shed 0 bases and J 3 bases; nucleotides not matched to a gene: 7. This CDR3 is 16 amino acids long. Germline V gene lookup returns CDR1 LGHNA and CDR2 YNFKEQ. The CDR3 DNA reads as TGTGCCAGCAGCCAAGATGGTGCGACAGGGTACTATGGCTACACCTTC. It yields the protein CASSQDGATGYYGYTF.

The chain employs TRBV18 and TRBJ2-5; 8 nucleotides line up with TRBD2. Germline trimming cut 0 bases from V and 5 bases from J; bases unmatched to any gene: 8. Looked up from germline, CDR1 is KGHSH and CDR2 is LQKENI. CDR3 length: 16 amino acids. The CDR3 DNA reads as TGTGCCAGCTCACCACCGGCTAGCGGGTTAAGGGAGACCCAGTACTTC. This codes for CASSPPASGLRETQYF.

The CDR3 DNA is TGTGCCAGCAGTGCCCTAGGGACAGGGGAAGGGTATGGCTACACCTTC. Protein product: CASSALGTGEGYGYTF. The chain recombines TRBV25-1 with TRBJ1-2, with TRBD1 matching over 10 bases. The CDR3 totals 16 residues. After removal of 4 bases from V and 5 bases from J, the junction contained 10 bases not matched to a gene. CDR1 and CDR2 (germline): MGHDK, SYGVNS.

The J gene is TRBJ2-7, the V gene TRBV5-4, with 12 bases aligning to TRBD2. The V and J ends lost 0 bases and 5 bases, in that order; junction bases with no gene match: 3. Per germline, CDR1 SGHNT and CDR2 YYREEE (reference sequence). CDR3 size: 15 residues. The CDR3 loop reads CASSLASGRAHEQYF. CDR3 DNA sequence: TGTGCCAGCAGCTTGGCTAGCGGGAGGGCCCACGAGCAGTACTTC.

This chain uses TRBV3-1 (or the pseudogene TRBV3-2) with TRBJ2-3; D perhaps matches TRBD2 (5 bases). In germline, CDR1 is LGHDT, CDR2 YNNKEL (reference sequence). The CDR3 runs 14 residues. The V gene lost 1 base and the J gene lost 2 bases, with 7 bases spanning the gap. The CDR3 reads CASSQAGTTDTQYF. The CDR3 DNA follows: TGTGCCAGCAGCCAAGCGGGAACCACAGATACGCAGTATTTT.

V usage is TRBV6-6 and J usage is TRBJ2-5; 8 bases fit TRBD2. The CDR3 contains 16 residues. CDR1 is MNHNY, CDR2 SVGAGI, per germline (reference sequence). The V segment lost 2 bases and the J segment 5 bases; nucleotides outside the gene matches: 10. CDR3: CASSYPRGGLRETQYF. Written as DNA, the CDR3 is TGTGCCAGCAGTTACCCCCGGGGGGGGCTTAGGGAGACCCAGTACTTC.

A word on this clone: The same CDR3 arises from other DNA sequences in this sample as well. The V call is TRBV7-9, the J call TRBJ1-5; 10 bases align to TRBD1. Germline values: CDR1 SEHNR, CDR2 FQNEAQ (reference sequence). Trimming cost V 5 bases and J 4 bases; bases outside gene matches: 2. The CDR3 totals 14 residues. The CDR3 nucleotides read TGTGCCAGCAGCCTGGGACAGGGGAATCAGCCCCAGCATTTT. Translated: CASSLGQGNQPQHF.

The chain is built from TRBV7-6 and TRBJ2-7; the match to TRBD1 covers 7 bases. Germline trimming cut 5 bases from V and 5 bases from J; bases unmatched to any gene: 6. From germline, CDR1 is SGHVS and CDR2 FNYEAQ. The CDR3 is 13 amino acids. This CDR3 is CASSPPTGNEQYF. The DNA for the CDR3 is TGTGCCAGCAGCCCCCCGACAGGGAACGAGCAGTACTTC.

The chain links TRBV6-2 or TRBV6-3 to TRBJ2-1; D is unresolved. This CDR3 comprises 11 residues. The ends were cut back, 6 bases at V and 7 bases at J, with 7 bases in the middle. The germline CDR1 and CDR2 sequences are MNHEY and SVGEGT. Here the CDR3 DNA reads TGTGCCAGCAGCCGTCAAAATGAGCAGTTCTTC. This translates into CASSRQNEQFF.

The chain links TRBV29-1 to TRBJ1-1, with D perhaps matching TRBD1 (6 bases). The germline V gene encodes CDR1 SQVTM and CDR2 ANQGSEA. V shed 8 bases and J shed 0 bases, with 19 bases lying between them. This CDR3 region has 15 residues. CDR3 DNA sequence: TGCAGCATTGGCGGGGGGCGAGGCATGAACACTGAAGCTTTCTTT. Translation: CSIGGGRGMNTEAFF.

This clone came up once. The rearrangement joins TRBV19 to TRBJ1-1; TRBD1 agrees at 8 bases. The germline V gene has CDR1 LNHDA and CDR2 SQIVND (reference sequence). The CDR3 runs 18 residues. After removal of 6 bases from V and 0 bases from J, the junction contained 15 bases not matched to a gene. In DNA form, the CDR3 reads TGTGCCAGTAGCCGTGGGACAGGACAGTCTTCAATGAACACTGAAGCTTTCTTT. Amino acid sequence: CASSRGTGQSSMNTEAFF.

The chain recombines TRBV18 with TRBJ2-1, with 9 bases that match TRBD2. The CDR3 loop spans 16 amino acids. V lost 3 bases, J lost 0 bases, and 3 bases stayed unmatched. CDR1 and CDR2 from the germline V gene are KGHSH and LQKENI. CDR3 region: CASSPLAGSSYNEQFF. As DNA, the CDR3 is TGTGCCAGCTCACCTCTAGCGGGGAGCTCCTACAATGAGCAGTTCTTC.

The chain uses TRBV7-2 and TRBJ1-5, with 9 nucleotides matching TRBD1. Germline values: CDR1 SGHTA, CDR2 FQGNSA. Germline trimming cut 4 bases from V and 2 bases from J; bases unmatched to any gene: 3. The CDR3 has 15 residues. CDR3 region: CASSSRTGGNQPQHF. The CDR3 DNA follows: TGTGCCAGCAGCTCACGGACAGGGGGCAATCAGCCCCAGCATTTT.